The 15 T cell receptor beta chains below all came from one sample that was sequenced in a study of blood T cell repertoires in COVID-19. Repertoires were generated with immunoSEQ multiplex PCR, while TCRdb's copy carries only in-frame clones and drops some. This table has 100,000 to 150,000 clones, less than 90% appearing once. The sample taken for sequencing was peripheral blood. The receptors come from a woman aged 30 to 39 who had recovered from COVID-19.

The V call is TRBV6-1, the J call TRBJ1-2; 8 bases fit TRBD1. Germline trimming cut 2 bases from V and 7 bases from J; bases unmatched to any gene: 3. The CDR3 sequence is 13 residues long. Looked up from germline, CDR1 is MNHNS and CDR2 is SASEGT. The chain's CDR3 is CASSELGQGGYTF. In DNA, the CDR3 is TGTGCCAGCAGTGAACTCGGACAGGGTGGCTACACCTTC.

With regard to this clone: The junction and the germline gene differ at one end; a read error may be behind it. The rearrangement joins TRBV6-5 to TRBJ2-7; D may be TRBD1 (5 bases). CDR3 size: 12 residues. Germline V gene data show CDR1 as MNHEY and CDR2 as SVGAGI. The CDR3 here is CASSTPGPDTNF. The CDR3 DNA reads as TGTGCCAGCTCAACGCCAGGACCGGACACGAACTTC.

This clone showed up just once. The chain uses TRBV19 and TRBJ2-2, with 7 bases aligning to TRBD1. V gave up 6 bases and J gave up 5 bases; unmatched junction bases: 6. Germline V gene sequence: CDR1 LNHDA, CDR2 SQIVND (reference sequence). This CDR3 spans 14 amino acids. This CDR3 is CASRGTVGTGELFF. The CDR3 DNA sequence: TGTGCCAGTAGGGGGACAGTCGGAACCGGGGAGCTGTTTTTT.

The chain is built from TRBV28 and TRBJ1-5; no reliable D call. V was cut by 3 bases and J by 3 bases, with 9 bases left in between. CDR1 is MDHEN and CDR2 is SYDVKM in the germline V gene. The CDR3 covers 14 residues. CDR3 residues: CASSFSRDNQPQHF. CDR3 DNA: TGTGCCAGCAGTTTTTCCCGGGACAATCAGCCCCAGCATTTT.

The chain couples TRBV19 to TRBJ2-3; D is perhaps TRBD1 (6 bases). Between the trimmed V and J ends, which lost 5 bases and 6 bases, there was a span of 18 bases. CDR1 and CDR2 from the germline V gene are LNHDA and SQIVND (reference sequence). The CDR3 length is 15 residues. The CDR3 sequence is CASSYRDTKTDTQYF. CDR3 in DNA: TGTGCCAGTAGTTACCGGGACACCAAGACGGATACGCAGTATTTT.

This clone was detected once. This chain connects TRBV6-5 to TRBJ2-2; a weak D match, TRBD1 (6 bases). Germline-derived CDR1 and CDR2 are MNHEY and SVGAGI. This CDR3 contains 15 residues. V lost 7 bases and J 1 base, leaving 13 bases between the germline ends. The CDR3 DNA is TGTGCCAGCAATCTGGTAGGGGGGAACACCGGGGAGCTGTTTTTT. Translating it yields CASNLVGGNTGELFF.

This sequence joins TRBV2 and TRBJ1-6, with TRBD1 matching over 9 bases. Trimming removed 4 bases from V and 0 bases from J; junction bases left unmatched: 13. This CDR3 comprises 20 residues. Germline-derived CDR1 and CDR2 are SNHLY and FYNNEI. Here the CDR3 DNA reads TGTGCCAGCAGTGGGCCCCCCGGGACAGGGTCCAGCTCCTATAATTCACCCCTCCACTTT. This translates into CASSGPPGTGSSSYNSPLHF.

This rearrangement joins TRBV5-5 to TRBJ2-2; 14 nucleotides agree with TRBD2. Trimming at V came to 4 bases and at J to 7 bases, leaving 6 bases not matched to a gene. CDR3 size: 16 residues. Germline V gives CDR1 SGHKS, CDR2 YYEKEE (reference sequence). CDR3 in amino acids: CASSRTSGRQGGELFF. In DNA, the CDR3 is TGTGCCAGCAGCAGGACTAGCGGGAGGCAGGGCGGGGAGCTGTTTTTT.

This clone came up once. The chain carries TRBV5-1 and TRBJ2-7; D possibly corresponds to TRBD2 (7 bases). CDR1 and CDR2 (germline): SGHRS, YFSETQ. The length of the CDR3 is 16 residues. Trimming removed 3 bases at V and 2 bases at J, with 18 bases between. CDR3 nucleotide sequence: TGCGCCAGCAGCTCCCCGCGCGCGGGGGCTACCTACGAGCAGTACTTC. It is translated as CASSSPRAGATYEQYF. The full variable domain, its missing parts supplied by reference TRBV5-1 and TRBJ2-7, is KAGVTQTPRYLIKTRGQQVTLSCSPISGHRSVSWYQQTPGQGLQFLFEYFSETQRNKGNFPGRFSGRQFSNSRSEMNVSTLELGDSALYLCASSSPRAGATYEQYFGPGTRLTVT.

This clone showed up just once. The rearrangement joins TRBV5-1 to TRBJ1-2; D is possibly TRBD1 (6 bases). V lost 2 bases to trimming and J lost 3 bases, with 17 bases between them. Germline assignment: CDR1 SGHRS and CDR2 YFSETQ. The CDR3 sequence is 16 residues long. CDR3 nucleotide sequence: TGCGCCAGCAGCTTTGGGGACATTAGAAACGACTATGGCTACACCTTC. It codes for CASSFGDIRNDYGYTF.

The J gene is TRBJ1-2, the V gene TRBV5-4; 10 positions match TRBD1. The trim removed 3 bases at V and 0 bases at J, leaving 5 bases unmatched. Germline CDR1 is SGHNT and CDR2 is YYREEE (reference sequence). This CDR3 has 16 amino acids. CDR3 residues: CASSSPGQGANYGYTF. The CDR3 DNA sequence: TGTGCCAGCAGCTCCCCCGGACAGGGGGCTAACTATGGCTACACCTTC. Combining the CDR3 with reference TRBV5-4 and TRBJ1-2 gives the whole variable domain ETGVTQSPTHLIKTRGQQVTLRCSSQSGHNTVSWYQQALGQGPQFIFQYYREEENGRGNFPPRFSGLQFPNYSSELNVNALELDDSALYLCASSSPGQGANYGYTFGSGTRLTVV.

This clone has just a few counts. The chain carries TRBV4-1 and TRBJ2-1; possibly TRBD1 for D (6 bases). The CDR3 is made up of 15 amino acids. Germline assignment: CDR1 MGHRA and CDR2 YSYEKL. V was trimmed by 3 bases and J by 6 bases, leaving 15 bases between them. The CDR3 loop is CASSHKSGQSNEQFF. The CDR3, as DNA: TGCGCCAGCAGCCACAAATCAGGACAGAGCAATGAGCAGTTCTTC.

The CDR3 DNA is TGTGCCAGCAGTTACGCGGACTACAGGGGGCAGAATGGCTACACCTTC. Its translation is CASSYADYRGQNGYTF. This chain links TRBV6-5 with TRBJ1-2; 9 nucleotides align to TRBD1. The CDR3 sequence is 16 residues long. Germline values: CDR1 MNHEY, CDR2 SVGAGI. After removal of 2 bases from V and 6 bases from J, the junction contained 10 bases not matched to a gene.

V is TRBV12-3 or TRBV12-4 and J is TRBJ1-4; a weak D match, TRBD1 (5 bases). This CDR3 is built from 12 residues. The V gene lost 6 bases and the J gene lost 6 bases, with 8 bases spanning the gap. The CDR3 nucleotides are TGTGCCAGCAGACAGGTTTATGAAAAACTGTTTTTT. Amino acids: CASRQVYEKLFF.

The V gene is TRBV5-4, the J gene TRBJ2-5, with D unclear. Trimming left V 4 bases short and J 3 bases short, with 10 bases between. Per germline, CDR1 SGHNT and CDR2 YYREEE (reference sequence). The CDR3 runs to 13 residues. The DNA of the CDR3 is TGTGCCAGCAGCCCCCATGAGGAAGAGACCCAGTACTTC. This translates into CASSPHEEETQYF.